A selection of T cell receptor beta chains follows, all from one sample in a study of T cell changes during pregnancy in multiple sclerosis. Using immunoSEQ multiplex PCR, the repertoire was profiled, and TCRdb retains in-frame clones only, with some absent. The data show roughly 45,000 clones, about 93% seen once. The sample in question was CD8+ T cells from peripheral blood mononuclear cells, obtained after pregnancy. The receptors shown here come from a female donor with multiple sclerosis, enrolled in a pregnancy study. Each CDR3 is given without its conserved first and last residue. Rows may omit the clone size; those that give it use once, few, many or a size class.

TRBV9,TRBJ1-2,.,ASSDRVWGYT
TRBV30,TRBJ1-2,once,AWSSGRVWHGYT
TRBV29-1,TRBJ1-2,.,SVEGTGIDGYT
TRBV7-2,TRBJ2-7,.,ASSLNLLSEQY
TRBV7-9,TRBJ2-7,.,ASSLAQTGYEQY
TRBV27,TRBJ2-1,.,ASSSRVGTYNEQF
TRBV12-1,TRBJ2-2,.,ASSFASLWRNGGVANTGELF
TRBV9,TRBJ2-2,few,ASSVGGTGELF
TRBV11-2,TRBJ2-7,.,ASRPPGQGAYEQY
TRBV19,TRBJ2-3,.,ASSIILGSGFTDTQY
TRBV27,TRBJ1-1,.,ASSSRGPFNTEAF
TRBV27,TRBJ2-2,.,ASSFSHPGELF
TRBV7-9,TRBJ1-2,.,ASSIQGVYDYT
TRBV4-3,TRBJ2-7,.,ASSRARGQTYEQY
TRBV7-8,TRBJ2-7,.,ASSLTGHYEQY
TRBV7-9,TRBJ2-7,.,ASSPMGGTYGYEQY
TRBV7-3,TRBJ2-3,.,ASSLGTSAIASTDTQY
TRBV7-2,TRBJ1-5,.,ASSQGHSNQPQH
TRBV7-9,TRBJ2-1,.,ASSGRQGRNNEQF
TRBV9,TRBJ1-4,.,ASSPVDRGLPEKLF
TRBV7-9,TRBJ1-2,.,ASSLADSWGYT
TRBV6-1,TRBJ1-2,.,ASSEPQGNYGYT
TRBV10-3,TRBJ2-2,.,AISEGTTSGITGELF